This is a list of T cell receptor beta chains from one sample in a study of shared clonotypes between healthy human individuals. The protocol was immunoSEQ multiplex PCR, while the TCRdb copy is restricted to in-frame clones and leaves out a portion. The repertoire consists of roughly 760,000 clones, with about 74% occurring once and the leading ten covering over 1.5%. Material: memory CD4+ T cells sorted from blood. The receptors originated from a woman aged 25 to 39 in good health. CDR3s include the opening cysteine and the closing phenylalanine or tryptophan. A D gene is named only where the DNA matches it firmly. Clone size is stated in some rows and not others, as once, few, many or a class when expanded.

abundance: -
j_gene: TRBJ1-5
v_gene: TRBV7-8
d_gene: TRBD1
CDR3aa: CASQQGDQPQHF
CDR3nt: TGTGCCAGCCAACAGGGGGACCAGCCCCAGCATTTT

abundance: -
j_gene: TRBJ2-7
v_gene: TRBV2
d_gene: TRBD1
CDR3aa: CASSARTGNYEQYF
CDR3nt: TGTGCCAGCAGTGCAAGGACAGGGAACTACGAGCAGTACTTC

abundance: many
j_gene: TRBJ2-3
v_gene: TRBV5-1
d_gene: -
CDR3aa: CASSLGADTQYF
CDR3nt: TGCGCCAGCAGCTTGGGGGCAGATACGCAGTATTTT

abundance: -
j_gene: TRBJ2-1
v_gene: TRBV2
d_gene: -
CDR3aa: CASTRAANEQFF
CDR3nt: TGTGCCAGCACCCGGGCCGCCAATGAGCAGTTCTTC

abundance: few
j_gene: TRBJ1-5
v_gene: TRBV28
d_gene: -
CDR3aa: CASSSEDRFLF
CDR3nt: TGTGCCAGCAGTTCAGAGGACCGGTTTCTCTTT

abundance: once
j_gene: TRBJ2-7
v_gene: TRBV5-4
d_gene: -
CDR3aa: CASSLATGYEQYF
CDR3nt: TGTGCCAGCAGCTTAGCAACAGGATACGAGCAGTACTTC

abundance: -
j_gene: TRBJ2-4
v_gene: TRBV30
d_gene: -
CDR3aa: CAWSVDENIQYF
CDR3nt: TGTGCCTGGAGTGTAGACGAAAACATTCAGTACTTC

abundance: few
j_gene: TRBJ1-5
v_gene: TRBV6-6
d_gene: -
CDR3aa: CASKWSENQPQHF
CDR3nt: TGTGCCAGCAAGTGGTCTGAAAATCAGCCCCAGCATTTT

abundance: once
j_gene: TRBJ1-1
v_gene: TRBV2
d_gene: -
CDR3aa: CASGGAGLEAFF
CDR3nt: TGTGCCAGCGGGGGCGCGGGACTAGAAGCTTTCTTT

abundance: many
j_gene: TRBJ2-2
v_gene: TRBV19
d_gene: -
CDR3aa: CASNDVGELFF
CDR3nt: TGTGCCAGTAATGACGTCGGGGAGCTGTTTTTT

abundance: -
j_gene: TRBJ2-5
v_gene: TRBV21-1
d_gene: -
CDR3aa: CASSKERETQYF
CDR3nt: TGTGCCAGCAGCAAAGAGAGGGAGACCCAGTACTTC

abundance: few
j_gene: TRBJ2-2
v_gene: TRBV6-6
d_gene: -
CDR3aa: CASRIDNRVTGELFF
CDR3nt: TGTGCCAGCAGAATCGACAACCGGGTCACCGGGGAGCTGTTTTTT

abundance: -
j_gene: TRBJ2-5
v_gene: TRBV18
d_gene: TRBD2
CDR3aa: CASSPGLRETQYF
CDR3nt: TGTGCCAGCTCACCGGGACTAAGGGAGACCCAGTACTTC

abundance: -
j_gene: TRBJ2-2
v_gene: TRBV11-2
d_gene: -
CDR3aa: CASSSRAGRGSTGELFF
CDR3nt: TGTGCCAGCAGCTCCCGCGCGGGCAGGGGAAGCACCGGGGAGCTGTTTTTT

abundance: -
j_gene: TRBJ2-3
v_gene: TRBV10-2
d_gene: -
CDR3aa: CASSETQASTDTQYF
CDR3nt: TGCGCCAGCAGTGAAACCCAGGCGAGCACAGATACGCAGTATTTT

abundance: -
j_gene: TRBJ1-1
v_gene: TRBV29-1
d_gene: -
CDR3aa: CSVLITGGTEAFF
CDR3nt: TGCAGCGTCCTAATTACCGGAGGCACTGAAGCTTTCTTT

abundance: -
j_gene: TRBJ2-1
v_gene: TRBV19
d_gene: TRBD2
CDR3aa: CASSSGRRNEQFF
CDR3nt: TGTGCCAGTAGTAGCGGGAGGAGGAATGAGCAGTTCTTC

abundance: -
j_gene: TRBJ2-2
v_gene: TRBV5-4
d_gene: -
CDR3aa: CASSSVGRYGELFF
CDR3nt: TGTGCCAGCAGCTCCGTCGGGCGCTACGGGGAGCTGTTTTTT

abundance: -
j_gene: TRBJ2-3
v_gene: TRBV5-1
d_gene: -
CDR3aa: CASKSGVTDTQYF
CDR3nt: TGCGCCAGCAAATCGGGGGTCACAGATACGCAGTATTTT

abundance: -
j_gene: TRBJ2-1
v_gene: TRBV10-3
d_gene: TRBD2
CDR3aa: CAISEDAGGQNEQFF
CDR3nt: TGTGCCATCAGTGAAGACGCGGGAGGGCAAAATGAGCAGTTCTTC

abundance: -
j_gene: TRBJ2-5
v_gene: TRBV2
d_gene: -
CDR3aa: CASSLYIWGPQETQYF
CDR3nt: TGTGCCAGCAGTTTATATATATGGGGTCCCCAAGAGACCCAGTACTTC

abundance: -
j_gene: TRBJ2-1
v_gene: TRBV7-8
d_gene: -
CDR3aa: CASTNRAGEQFF
CDR3nt: TGTGCCAGCACCAATAGGGCGGGGGAGCAGTTCTTC

abundance: -
j_gene: TRBJ1-2
v_gene: TRBV20-1
d_gene: -
CDR3aa: CSARDMGYTF
CDR3nt: TGCAGTGCTAGAGATATGGGCTACACCTTC

abundance: -
j_gene: TRBJ2-2
v_gene: TRBV6-6
d_gene: -
CDR3aa: CASRIGGNTGELFF
CDR3nt: TGTGCCAGCAGGATAGGGGGGAACACCGGGGAGCTGTTTTTT

abundance: -
j_gene: TRBJ2-5
v_gene: TRBV10-1
d_gene: -
CDR3aa: CASSELLGTQYF
CDR3nt: TGCGCCAGCAGTGAGCTCTTAGGGACCCAGTACTTC

abundance: once
j_gene: TRBJ2-5
v_gene: TRBV4-1
d_gene: -
CDR3aa: CASSQDVGTGLFGTQYF
CDR3nt: TGCGCCAGCAGCCAAGATGTAGGTACAGGCCTATTTGGGACCCAGTACTTC

abundance: few
j_gene: TRBJ2-5
v_gene: TRBV10-1
d_gene: TRBD2
CDR3aa: CASSESGGSETQYF
CDR3nt: TGCGCCAGCAGTGAGTCGGGGGGGTCTGAGACCCAGTACTTC

abundance: -
j_gene: TRBJ2-7
v_gene: TRBV20-1
d_gene: -
CDR3aa: CSAPQEYEQYF
CDR3nt: TGCAGTGCGCCACAGGAGTACGAGCAGTACTTC

abundance: -
j_gene: TRBJ1-4
v_gene: TRBV28
d_gene: TRBD1
CDR3aa: CASRSTGTGEKLFF
CDR3nt: TGTGCCAGCAGATCTACCGGGACAGGAGAAAAACTGTTTTTT

abundance: -
j_gene: TRBJ1-5
v_gene: TRBV2
d_gene: -
CDR3aa: CASSEKLASGNQPQHF
CDR3nt: TGTGCCAGCAGTGAAAAACTGGCAAGCGGCAATCAGCCCCAGCATTTT

abundance: -
j_gene: TRBJ1-2
v_gene: TRBV5-8
d_gene: -
CDR3aa: CASSLSGTPKNYGYTF
CDR3nt: TGTGCCAGCAGCTTATCCGGGACACCAAAAAACTATGGCTACACCTTC

abundance: -
j_gene: TRBJ2-2
v_gene: TRBV15
d_gene: -
CDR3aa: CATSRWGQENTGELFF
CDR3nt: TGTGCCACCAGCAGATGGGGGCAGGAGAACACCGGGGAGCTGTTTTTT

abundance: -
j_gene: TRBJ1-1
v_gene: TRBV5-1
d_gene: TRBD1
CDR3aa: CASSPGQGGAWAEAFF
CDR3nt: TGCGCCAGCAGCCCAGGACAGGGAGGCGCGTGGGCTGAAGCTTTCTTT